Listed here is a single T cell receptor beta chain. This clone was found a few times. Its specific antigen is unknown. No qualities accompany the bases; no much larger clone lies one base away. This record comes from a study of metastatic and nonmetastatic thyroid tumors (TCRdb year 2020). Study-wide context: Repertoires were compared across peripheral blood and tumor or nodule tissue samples from malignant and benign thyroid patients.

No patient had received any treatment before thyroid surgery. Using T-cell receptor beta sequencing, the study looked back at clinical samples from patients collected from about 2011 to 2019. What the study reported, not specific to this receptor: TCR beta diversity was reported as significantly higher in malignant tumors than in benign nodules, in both blood and tumor samples.

The method was PCR. Sequencing relied on an Illumina HiSeq 4000. The TCR beta-chain CDR3 region of each patient was profiled by high-throughput sequencing. Per the source publication's procedure: Drawing on CDR3 differences between clinicopathological groups, the researchers built a classifier meant to tell apart patients with distant-metastatic papillary thyroid cancer. Repertoire diversity was assessed with the Shannon index, and tumor-blood repertoire similarity with the Morisita-Horn index. TCRdb reprocessing: public reads trimmed at Q25 with fastp, clones called with MiXCR, in-frame beta chains kept. The V and J calls here are based on TCRdb, not the publication. The sample records roughly 59,000 clones, 15% to 20% of which are singletons. The ten largest make up roughly a tenth of the sample. For CDR1 and CDR2, the germline V gene lists SGHTA and FQGNSA. Taken from cysteine to phenylalanine, the CDR3 has 13 residues. Left in the record is the CDR3 DNA by itself, 39 bases read in frame from the first base. V was cut back by 3 bases and J by 1 base, leaving a gap of 6 bases between them.

The source is a male donor with papillary thyroid cancer or a benign thyroid nodule (not recorded which). Some clones in this sample may be carry-over from other donors' samples. Source material: blood. This receptor chain uses TRBV7-2 and TRBJ1-1, with an unclear D gene assignment. The DNA is as follows: TGTGCCAGCAGCTTTTCTAGGAACACTGAAGCTTTCTTT. Its protein product is CASSFSRNTEAFF.